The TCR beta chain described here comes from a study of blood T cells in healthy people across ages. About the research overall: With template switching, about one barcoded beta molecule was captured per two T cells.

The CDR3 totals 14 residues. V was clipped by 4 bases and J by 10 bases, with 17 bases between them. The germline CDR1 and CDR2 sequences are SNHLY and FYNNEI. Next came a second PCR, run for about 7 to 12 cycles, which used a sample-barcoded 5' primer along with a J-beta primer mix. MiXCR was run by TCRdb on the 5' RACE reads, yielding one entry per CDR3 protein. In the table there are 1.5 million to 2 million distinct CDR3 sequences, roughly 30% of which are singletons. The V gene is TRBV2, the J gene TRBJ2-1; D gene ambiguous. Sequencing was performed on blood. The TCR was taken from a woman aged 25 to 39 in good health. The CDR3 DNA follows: TGTGCCAGCAGTGCTACCGCCTATGTTGGGGAGCAGTTCTTC. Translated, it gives CASSATAYVGEQFF.